The 24 T cell receptor beta chains listed next were all sequenced from one sample in a study of blood T cell repertoires in COVID-19 (dated by TCRdb to about 2020). The library was built by means of the immunoSEQ multiplex PCR assay. What TCRdb holds here is the immuneACCESS table cut down to in-frame rearrangements. Part of the clones is not present; checked against another copy, under half of the missing clones reflect an unresolved V gene, and the others are unexplained. Within this sample are roughly 80,000 clones, with 60% to 85% of them counted one time only. More than 15% of the sample comes from the top ten. Sequenced sample: peripheral blood. These receptors all come from a human donor in a cohort sampled during active COVID-19.

This chain links TRBV6-5 with TRBJ1-6; D may be TRBD1 (6 bases). The CDR3 totals 14 residues. Germline values: CDR1 MNHEY, CDR2 SVGAGI. Trimming pared 6 bases from V and 4 bases from J, leaving 10 bases between. The CDR3 loop reads CASSQGSYNSPLHF. Written as DNA, the CDR3 is TGTGCCAGCAGCCAGGGGTCATATAATTCACCCCTCCACTTT.

The chain uses TRBV11-2 and TRBJ2-2; 7 nucleotides match TRBD2. Unmatched junction bases numbered 9, after V lost 1 base and J lost 7 bases. The CDR3 runs to 16 residues. Looked up from germline, CDR1 is SGHAT and CDR2 is FQNNGV. DNA of the CDR3: TGTGCCAGCAGCTTAGTGGGACTACCCCGGATCGGGGAGCTGTTTTTT. The encoded protein is CASSLVGLPRIGELFF.

The J gene is TRBJ2-1, the V gene TRBV5-4; 11 bases align to TRBD2. Per germline, CDR1 SGHNT and CDR2 YYREEE (reference sequence). This CDR3 has 17 amino acids. Trimming removed 3 bases from V and 2 bases from J; junction bases left unmatched: 7. CDR3 sequence (DNA): TGTGCCAGCAGCTCCGCCTCACTAGCGGGGGCCTACAATGAGCAGTTCTTC. The encoded protein is CASSSASLAGAYNEQFF.

The chain has TRBV19 and TRBJ2-1; maybe TRBD1 (6 bases). CDR3 length: 13 amino acids. Germline V gene sequence: CDR1 LNHDA, CDR2 SQIVND (reference sequence). The V gene lost 4 bases and the J gene lost 6 bases, with 10 bases spanning the gap. The CDR3 nucleotides are TGTGCCAGTAGTACCGGACAGTTCAATGAGCAGTTCTTC. Protein: CASSTGQFNEQFF.

This clone was recorded a few times. The chain joins TRBV25-1 to TRBJ1-5; no firm D call. Germline V gives CDR1 MGHDK, CDR2 SYGVNS. With 8 bases removed from V and 0 bases from J, the gap between germline ends came to 8 bases. The CDR3 loop spans 13 amino acids. CDR3 sequence: CASWSYSNQPQHF. In nucleotides, the CDR3 is TGTGCCAGCTGGAGTTATAGCAATCAGCCCCAGCATTTT.

The V and J genes are TRBV11-3 and TRBJ2-2, with 12 bases identical to TRBD2. CDR3 length equals 17 residues. Germline V gene lookup returns CDR1 SGHNT and CDR2 YENEEA. V lost 5 bases, J lost 2 bases, and 6 bases stayed unmatched. The CDR3 spells CASSPRTSGKNTGELFF. CDR3 bases: TGTGCCAGCAGCCCGCGGACTAGCGGGAAAAACACCGGGGAGCTGTTTTTT.

The chain employs TRBV5-5 and TRBJ2-7; 8 bases fit TRBD1. CDR3 length equals 14 residues. CDR1 SGHKS and CDR2 YYEKEE come from the germline V gene (reference sequence). V was pared by 3 bases and J by 4 bases, with 6 bases of the junction left unmatched. The CDR3 DNA reads TGTGCCAGCAGCTCGACAGGGGTGTTGTACGAGCAGTACTTC. Translation: CASSSTGVLYEQYF.

This chain connects TRBV19 to TRBJ1-1; 7 positions match TRBD1. The CDR3 is 14 amino acids. The V segment lost 5 bases and the J segment 5 bases; nucleotides outside the gene matches: 8. Per germline, CDR1 LNHDA and CDR2 SQIVND (reference sequence). CDR3 sequence: CASSVNTGATEAFF. As DNA, the CDR3 is TGTGCCAGTAGTGTTAACACAGGGGCGACTGAAGCTTTCTTT.

The V call is TRBV6-2 or TRBV6-3, the J call TRBJ2-7; D not resolved. Trimming removed 5 bases at V and 4 bases at J, with 9 bases between. Germline assignment: CDR1 MNHEY and CDR2 SVGEGT. The CDR3 sequence is 12 residues long. The CDR3 loop is CASSITEYEQYV. The CDR3 region has the DNA TGTGCCAGCAGTATCACTGAATACGAGCAGTACGTC.

DNA of the CDR3: TGTGCCAGCAGCTTGACAGGGGGCGGCATAAACACTGAAGCTTTCTTT. Protein sequence: CASSLTGGGINTEAFF. The chain links TRBV7-9 to TRBJ1-1, with 10 bases aligning to TRBD1. The length of the CDR3 is 16 residues. V gave up 3 bases and J gave up 2 bases; unmatched junction bases: 6. CDR1 SEHNR and CDR2 FQNEAQ come from the germline V gene (reference sequence).

This clone was observed a handful of times. The chain has TRBV11-2 and TRBJ1-4; D is perhaps TRBD1 (5 bases). Germline CDR1 and CDR2: SGHAT and FQNNGV. Trimming shortened V by 1 base and J by 6 bases, and 9 bases separated the two germline ends. This CDR3 spans 14 amino acids. CDR3 coding DNA: TGTGCCAGCAGCTTAGCAGGGCCCGATGAAAAACTGTTTTTT. Residues: CASSLAGPDEKLFF.

The CDR3 spells CASSLAVNEQFF. For the CDR3, the DNA is TGCGCCAGCAGCTTGGCGGTCAATGAGCAGTTCTTC. The chain uses TRBV5-1 and TRBJ2-1, with D hard to call. The germline gives CDR1 SGHRS, CDR2 YFSETQ. V was cut by 0 bases and J by 6 bases, with 4 bases left in between. There are 12 residues in the CDR3.

V usage is TRBV11-3 and J usage is TRBJ2-1; TRBD2 aligns across 7 bases. The germline V gene encodes CDR1 SGHNT and CDR2 YENEEA. This CDR3 is 11 amino acids long. Unmatched junction bases numbered 5, after V lost 5 bases and J lost 13 bases. CDR3 sequence (DNA): TGTGCCAGCAGCACCCAGACTAGCCAGTTCTTC. Translation: CASSTQTSQFF.

This clone turned up a few times. This rearrangement joins TRBV3-1 (or the pseudogene TRBV3-2) to TRBJ1-1; D gene unclear. The CDR3 covers 13 residues. Per the germline V gene, CDR1 is LGHDT and CDR2 is YNNKEL (reference sequence). Trimming stripped 3 bases from V and 7 bases from J, with 12 bases between. The DNA of the CDR3 is TGTGCCAGCAGCCATGAAGACATTAGTGAAGCTTTCTTT. Residues: CASSHEDISEAFF.

V is TRBV14 and J is TRBJ2-4; 7 nucleotides agree with TRBD2. The CDR3 has 14 amino acids. Germline trimming cut 1 base from V and 9 bases from J; bases unmatched to any gene: 6. CDR1 SGHDN and CDR2 FVKESK come from the germline V gene. The CDR3 sequence is CASSQALLATIQYF. The CDR3 bases are TGTGCCAGCAGCCAAGCCCTACTAGCGACCATTCAGTACTTC.

The chain has TRBV7-2 and TRBJ1-1; a weak D match, TRBD1 (6 bases). The ends were cut back, 5 bases at V and 4 bases at J, with 14 bases in the middle. The CDR3 sequence is 14 residues long. Germline V CDR1 and CDR2: SGHTA, FQGNSA. The CDR3 bases are TGTGCCAGCAGCGCACAGGGCACGTTCACTGAAGCTTTCTTT. As protein: CASSAQGTFTEAFF.

The J gene is TRBJ2-2, the V gene TRBV19; 9 bases align to TRBD2. Trimming removed 6 bases from V and 6 bases from J; junction bases left unmatched: 11. This CDR3 is built from 16 residues. Germline V gene lookup returns CDR1 LNHDA and CDR2 SQIVND (reference sequence). The CDR3 loop reads CASRWGGGVQPGELFF. As DNA, the CDR3 is TGTGCCAGTAGATGGGGCGGGGGGGTCCAGCCCGGGGAGCTGTTTTTT.

The V gene is TRBV19, the J gene TRBJ1-6; no clear D gene. This CDR3 is built from 15 residues. Germline-derived CDR1 and CDR2 are LNHDA and SQIVND (reference sequence). V lost 7 bases to trimming and J lost 7 bases, with 17 bases between them. The CDR3: CASNWALVSNSPLHF. The CDR3, as DNA: TGTGCCAGTAACTGGGCCCTCGTCTCCAATTCACCCCTCCACTTT.

The chain joins TRBV9 to TRBJ2-1; 8 bases are a match to TRBD2. The germline V gene has CDR1 SGDLS and CDR2 YYNGEE. The ends lost 3 bases at V and 3 bases at J; junction bases unmatched: 5. CDR3 length: 15 residues. The CDR3, as DNA: TGTGCCAGCAGCGCCTCGGGACTAGGCTACAATGAGCAGTTCTTC. This gives the protein CASSASGLGYNEQFF.

Many counts were recorded for this clone. The chain has TRBV6-4 and TRBJ2-2; TRBD1 matches 8 bases. V shed 3 bases and J 6 bases; nucleotides not matched to a gene: 6. This CDR3 is built from 15 residues. Germline lookup yields CDR1 MRHNA and CDR2 SNTAGT. The chain's CDR3 is CASSEGQGGAGELFF. The CDR3 nucleotides read TGTGCCAGCAGTGAAGGACAGGGAGGCGCCGGGGAGCTGTTTTTT.

This chain joins TRBV7-8 and TRBJ1-5; D unresolved. This CDR3 region has 16 residues. In germline, CDR1 is SGHVS, CDR2 FQNEAQ. Trimming shortened V by 2 bases and J by 6 bases, and 17 bases separated the two germline ends. CDR3 nucleotide sequence: TGTGCCAGCAGCTTAATAAGAGGGAAAGTGGGTCAGCCCCAGCATTTT. Residues: CASSLIRGKVGQPQHF.

This clone was picked up one time. J is TRBJ2-3 and V is TRBV9; 12 nucleotides line up with TRBD2. J lost 10 bases, V lost 4 bases, and 4 bases had no gene match. The CDR3 length is 13 residues. The germline V gene encodes CDR1 SGDLS and CDR2 YYNGEE. The CDR3 nucleotides read TGTGCCAGCAGCCCGGGACTAGCGGGTTCGCAGTATTTT. The encoded protein is CASSPGLAGSQYF. Together with reference TRBV9 and TRBJ2-3, the CDR3 gives the full variable domain: DSGVTQTPKHLITATGQRVTLRCSPRSGDLSVYWYQQSLDQGLQFLIQYYNGEERAKGNILERFSAQQFPDLHSELNLSSLELGDSALYFCASSPGLAGSQYFGPGTRLTVL.

This chain connects TRBV13 to TRBJ2-7; 8 bases map to TRBD2. V trimming: 4 bases; J trimming: 3 bases; junction bases outside the gene matches: 5. CDR1 and CDR2 from the germline V gene are PRHDT and FYEKMQ (reference sequence). This CDR3 comprises 14 residues. CDR3 protein: CASSSPGLDYEQYF. Here the CDR3 DNA reads TGTGCCAGCAGCTCCCCGGGACTAGACTACGAGCAGTACTTC.

With respect to this clone: Compared with germline, one end of the junction differs, possibly owing to a read error. The chain is built from TRBV30 and TRBJ2-7; perhaps TRBD2 as D (6 bases). CDR3 length equals 11 residues. The germline V gene encodes CDR1 GTSNPN and CDR2 SVGIG (reference sequence). The CDR3 sequence is CAWSSGRDWDF. CDR3 nucleotide sequence: TGTGCCTGGAGTAGTGGCAGGGACTGGGACTTC.